The 30 T cell receptor beta chains below were found in one sample sequenced in a study of shared clonotypes between healthy human individuals. Profiling relied on immunoSEQ multiplex PCR, and the TCRdb table lists in-frame clones only, not all of them. This table has under 1 million clones, approximately 92% appearing once. As defined, naive CD8 cells were CD45RO-negative and positively selected for CCR7, with terminally differentiated effector memory CD45RA+ cells excluded. Sequenced sample: naive CD8+ T cells sorted from blood. The receptor source for this set is a man aged 25-40 years in good health.

This clone was observed once. V gene TRBV15 combines with J gene TRBJ2-7, with D tentatively TRBD1 or TRBD2 (5 bases each). With 0 bases removed from V and 6 bases from J, the gap between germline ends came to 12 bases. Germline V gene data show CDR1 as LNHNV and CDR2 as YYDKDF (reference sequence). The CDR3 loop spans 14 amino acids. The CDR3: CATSRDLGVPEQYF. For the CDR3, the DNA is TGTGCCACCAGCAGAGATCTGGGGGTGCCCGAGCAGTACTTC.

The chain carries TRBV27 and TRBJ2-2; D may be TRBD1 or TRBD2 (5 bases each). The CDR3 covers 15 residues. V was shortened by 8 bases and J by 6 bases, with 19 bases between the two germline ends. Germline CDR1 and CDR2: MNHEY and SMNVEV (reference sequence). The CDR3 nucleotides are TGTGCCAGCCTCACCACATTCGGGGCGGCCGGGGAGCTGTTTTTT. Translating it yields CASLTTFGAAGELFF.

This clone was seen a single time. Distinct nucleotide sequences in the sample also encode this CDR3. V gene TRBV11-2 combines with J gene TRBJ2-7, with D possibly being TRBD2 (5 bases). The CDR3 extends over 15 amino acids. Trimming shortened V by 0 bases and J by 1 base, and 10 bases separated the two germline ends. Germline V gene sequence: CDR1 SGHAT, CDR2 FQNNGV. The CDR3 bases are TGTGCCAGCAGCTTAGAAGGCGGGTCGTCCTACGAGCAGTACTTC. Translation gives CASSLEGGSSYEQYF.

The chain carries TRBV7-2 and TRBJ2-7, with a possible D match to TRBD2 (6 bases). V shed 1 base and J shed 4 bases, with 17 bases lying between them. The CDR3 is 16 amino acids. Looked up from germline, CDR1 is SGHTA and CDR2 is FQGNSA. In DNA form, the CDR3 reads TGTGCCAGCAGCTTAGGAGGTGCGGGGCTACTATACGAGCAGTACTTC. This gives the protein CASSLGGAGLLYEQYF.

Comments on this clone: Other DNA variants within this sample encode the same CDR3. The chain couples TRBV27 to TRBJ1-5, with unresolved D. The length of the CDR3 is 12 residues. Trimming took 3 bases from V and 3 from J, leaving 3 bases between them. In germline, CDR1 is MNHEY, CDR2 SMNVEV (reference sequence). The CDR3 loop reads CASSFPNQPQHF. In nucleotides, the CDR3 is TGTGCCAGCAGTTTCCCCAATCAGCCCCAGCATTTT.

The J gene is TRBJ1-2, the V gene TRBV27, with D unclear. Trimming took 5 bases from V and 5 from J, leaving 12 bases between them. This CDR3 is 13 amino acids long. Germline CDR1 MNHEY, CDR2 SMNVEV (reference sequence). DNA for the CDR3: TGTGCCAGCAGTCAATTCCCGGGATATGGCTACACCTTC. It translates to CASSQFPGYGYTF.

V usage is TRBV27 and J usage is TRBJ2-7; 11 positions match TRBD2. CDR1 is MNHEY, CDR2 SMNVEV, per germline (reference sequence). CDR3 length equals 16 residues. V trimming: 7 bases; J trimming: 2 bases; junction bases outside the gene matches: 10. In DNA, the CDR3 is TGTGCCAGCATGGGACTAGCGGACCAAAGGACCTACGAGCAGTACTTC. Protein: CASMGLADQRTYEQYF.

The gene calls are TRBV29-1 and TRBJ2-7; the D gene is possibly TRBD2 (6 bases). CDR3 size: 14 residues. Trimming stripped 6 bases from V and 0 bases from J, with 15 bases between. Per the germline V gene, CDR1 is SQVTM and CDR2 is ANQGSEA. The CDR3 loop is CSVEQEGTSYEQYF. The CDR3 DNA is TGCAGCGTGGAACAGGAGGGGACCTCCTACGAGCAGTACTTC.

This clone was counted a few times. This chain joins TRBV4-1 and TRBJ1-1, with no clear D. This CDR3 is built from 15 residues. V was pared by 1 base and J by 0 bases, with 9 bases between. The germline CDR1 and CDR2 sequences are MGHRA and YSYEKL. The CDR3 bases are TGCGCCAGCAGCCAAGGGGTGATGATGAACACTGAAGCTTTCTTT. Translation gives CASSQGVMMNTEAFF.

The chain couples TRBV19 to TRBJ2-4; D might be TRBD2 (5 bases). Looked up from germline, CDR1 is LNHDA and CDR2 is SQIVND (reference sequence). The CDR3 covers 14 residues. Trimming left V 5 bases short and J 0 bases short, with 8 bases between. CDR3 amino acids: CASSSGLAKNIQYF. The CDR3 coding sequence is TGTGCCAGTAGTTCAGGACTAGCCAAAAACATTCAGTACTTC.

Comments on this clone: The sample carries other DNA sequences with the same CDR3. The chain links TRBV7-9 to TRBJ2-7; TRBD1 agrees at 9 bases. The CDR3 is made up of 15 amino acids. V trimming: 1 base; J trimming: 0 bases; junction bases outside the gene matches: 1. Germline assignment: CDR1 SEHNR and CDR2 FQNEAQ (reference sequence). CDR3 sequence reads: CASSLGGQGSYEQYF. For the CDR3, the DNA is TGTGCCAGCAGCTTAGGGGGACAGGGCTCCTACGAGCAGTACTTC. The complete variable domain, with remaining parts taken from reference TRBV7-9 and TRBJ2-7, reads DTGVSQNPRHKITKRGQNVTFRCDPISEHNRLYWYRQTLGQGPEFLTYFQNEAQLEKSRLLSDRFSAERPKGSFSTLEIQRTEQGDSAMYLCASSLGGQGSYEQYFGPGTRLTVT.

The chain has TRBV28 and TRBJ1-5; D is perhaps TRBD1 (5 bases). Germline CDR1 reads MDHEN; CDR2 reads SYDVKM. V dropped 3 bases and J dropped 1 base, with 13 bases sitting between them. The CDR3 has 16 residues. CDR3 residues: CASSFGAALSNQPQHF. The CDR3 coding sequence is TGTGCCAGCAGTTTCGGGGCAGCCCTCAGCAATCAGCCCCAGCATTTT.

As for this clone: The same CDR3 can be traced to other DNA sequences in this sample. This rearrangement joins TRBV14 to TRBJ2-1, with TRBD2 identical over 12 bases. Looked up from germline, CDR1 is SGHDN and CDR2 is FVKESK. The CDR3 is 15 amino acids. Trimming at V came to 6 bases and at J to 4 bases, leaving 4 bases not matched to a gene. The CDR3 sequence is CASRPLAGGYNEQFF. In DNA form, the CDR3 reads TGTGCCAGCAGACCTCTAGCGGGGGGGTACAATGAGCAGTTCTTC.

Here the CDR3 reads CASSLKLGEQYF. CDR3 DNA sequence: TGTGCCAGCAGCCTGAAACTCGGCGAGCAGTACTTC. The rearrangement joins TRBV5-6 to TRBJ2-7; D unresolved. Germline V gene sequence: CDR1 SGHDT, CDR2 YYEEEE. Trimming took off 4 bases at V and 6 bases at J, with 11 bases between the two ends. The CDR3 is made up of 12 amino acids.

This sequence joins TRBV27 and TRBJ1-5; 7 bases are shared with TRBD1. Germline V gene data show CDR1 as MNHEY and CDR2 as SMNVEV (reference sequence). Unmatched junction bases numbered 8, after V lost 5 bases and J lost 4 bases. The CDR3 has 15 residues. In DNA form, the CDR3 reads TGTGCCAGCAGTCCCTTCCAGGGGGTTAATCAGCCCCAGCATTTT. Translation gives CASSPFQGVNQPQHF.

The chain recombines TRBV9 with TRBJ2-1; no definite D call. Trimming pared 0 bases from V and 4 bases from J, leaving 23 bases between. The germline gives CDR1 SGDLS, CDR2 YYNGEE. This CDR3 has 19 residues. CDR3 sequence reads: CASSVGKVEKVLGYNEQFF. CDR3 coding DNA: TGTGCCAGCAGCGTAGGTAAAGTAGAGAAAGTTTTAGGGTACAATGAGCAGTTCTTC.

The chain combines TRBV7-9 with TRBJ2-3, with TRBD2 matching over 7 bases. In germline, CDR1 is SEHNR, CDR2 FQNEAQ (reference sequence). J gave up 2 bases and V 1 base, and 6 bases lay outside the gene matches. The CDR3 contains 16 residues. CDR3 loop: CASSLGERGYTDTQYF. CDR3 nucleotides: TGTGCCAGCAGCTTAGGGGAGCGGGGATACACAGATACGCAGTATTTT.

The chain couples TRBV7-9 to TRBJ2-3; 9 nucleotides align to TRBD1. CDR3 length equals 13 residues. The V gene's germline CDR1 is SEHNR and CDR2 FQNEAQ (reference sequence). J lost 6 bases, V lost 5 bases, and 3 bases had no gene match. CDR3 DNA sequence: TGTGCCAGCAGCCCTGGACAGGGGGATACGCAGTATTTT. It encodes CASSPGQGDTQYF.

The CDR3: CASSSLGGQYQETQYF. CDR3 DNA: TGTGCCAGCAGTTCCCTGGGCGGACAATATCAAGAGACCCAGTACTTC. The chain carries TRBV27 and TRBJ2-5; D is perhaps TRBD1 (5 bases). This CDR3 has 16 residues. V was cut by 4 bases and J by 2 bases, with 17 bases left in between. Per the germline V gene, CDR1 is MNHEY and CDR2 is SMNVEV (reference sequence).

The chain recombines TRBV7-9 with TRBJ2-2; D not resolved. V lost 2 bases and J lost 5, with 15 bases in between. Germline-derived CDR1 and CDR2 are SEHNR and FQNEAQ (reference sequence). The CDR3 covers 16 residues. This chain's CDR3 is CASSLNDRVVTGELFF. As DNA, the CDR3 is TGTGCCAGCAGCTTAAACGACCGCGTGGTTACCGGGGAGCTGTTTTTT.

The V call is TRBV7-6, the J call TRBJ2-2; 7 bases line up with TRBD2. Germline lookup yields CDR1 SGHVS and CDR2 FNYEAQ. The J segment lost 5 bases and the V segment lost 3 bases, leaving 9 bases of the junction unmatched. The CDR3 contains 16 residues. CDR3 nucleotide sequence: TGTGCCAGCAGCTTTGCGGGACTACCAGGGACCGGGGAGCTGTTTTTT. It specifies CASSFAGLPGTGELFF.

The chain combines TRBV7-2 with TRBJ2-1, with no clear D. Between the trimmed V and J ends, which lost 4 bases and 2 bases, there was a span of 15 bases. CDR1 and CDR2 from the germline V gene are SGHTA and FQGNSA. CDR3 length: 16 amino acids. Written as DNA, the CDR3 is TGTGCCAGCAGCTCCCTCGCCGGGCGAGCCTACAATGAGCAGTTCTTC. Translating it yields CASSSLAGRAYNEQFF.

This rearrangement joins TRBV7-7 to TRBJ2-2, with D possibly matching TRBD1 (6 bases). Trimming shortened V by 5 bases and J by 6 bases, and 13 bases separated the two germline ends. The CDR3 contains 14 residues. Germline CDR1 and CDR2: SSHAT and FNYEAQ (reference sequence). This chain's CDR3 is CASSRDISAGELFF. The CDR3 DNA follows: TGTGCCAGCAGCCGGGACATAAGCGCCGGGGAGCTGTTTTTT. The full variable domain, completed using reference TRBV7-7 and TRBJ2-2, is GAGVSQSPRYKVTKRGQDVTLRCDPISSHATLYWYQQALGQGPEFLTYFNYEAQPDKSGLPSDRFSAERPEGSISTLTIQRTEQRDSAMYRCASSRDISAGELFFGEGSRLTVL.

About this clone itself: A junction boundary mismatches the germline segment, possibly from a read error. The chain is built from TRBV13 and TRBJ2-5; a possible D gene is TRBD1 (5 bases). The CDR3 extends over 15 amino acids. The germline CDR1 and CDR2 sequences are PRHDT and FYEKMQ (reference sequence). The CDR3 region has the DNA TGTGCCAGCAGCATAGGCAGGGTAGGCCAAGAGACCCAGTACTTC. Protein: CASSIGRVGQETQYF.

The chain links TRBV27 to TRBJ2-7; the D is unclear. Per the germline V gene, CDR1 is MNHEY and CDR2 is SMNVEV (reference sequence). V was pared by 0 bases and J by 2 bases, with 14 bases between. The CDR3 totals 16 residues. DNA of the CDR3: TGTGCCAGCAGTTTATCTTATCGGGTCCAACCCTACGAGCAGTACTTC. This encodes CASSLSYRVQPYEQYF.

There are a few counts of this clone. The chain joins TRBV7-9 to TRBJ2-7; 8 nucleotides line up with TRBD1. The CDR3 is 13 residues long. CDR1 is SEHNR and CDR2 is FQNEAQ in the germline V gene (reference sequence). With V trimmed by 4 bases and J by 5 bases, 4 bases remained unmatched. CDR3 nucleotide sequence: TGTGCCAGCAGCTCCAGGGGGCTGAACGAGCAGTACTTC. Translating gives CASSSRGLNEQYF.

This clone was observed a few times. The chain joins TRBV27 to TRBJ1-1, with D uncertain. The CDR3 is made up of 13 amino acids. V was clipped by 5 bases and J by 4 bases, with 11 bases between them. Germline V gene data show CDR1 as MNHEY and CDR2 as SMNVEV (reference sequence). Written as DNA, the CDR3 is TGTGCCAGCAGTCCCCCCTTGGGCACTGAAGCTTTCTTT. Protein product: CASSPPLGTEAFF.

CDR3 bases: TGTGCCAGCAGCAAACAGCTGACTCTATACAATGAGCAGTTCTTC. Its translation is CASSKQLTLYNEQFF. The V call is TRBV21-1, the J call TRBJ2-1; the table's D call, TRBD2, was not checked against the DNA. TRBV21-1 is recorded as a pseudogene. The CDR3 consists of 15 residues.

This clone showed up just once. This chain connects TRBV5-8 to TRBJ1-1; TRBD1 aligns across 7 bases. CDR1 is SGHTS, CDR2 YDEGEE, per germline. The CDR3 is made up of 15 amino acids. Germline trimming cut 0 bases from V and 2 bases from J; bases unmatched to any gene: 4. CDR3 in amino acids: CASSLVGGGNTEAFF. The CDR3 nucleotides read TGTGCCAGCAGCTTGGTAGGGGGCGGAAACACTGAAGCTTTCTTT.

The chain recombines TRBV27 with TRBJ1-5, with D uncertain. CDR1 and CDR2 (germline): MNHEY, SMNVEV (reference sequence). This CDR3 contains 15 residues. V dropped 2 bases and J dropped 7 bases, with 15 bases sitting between them. Written as DNA, the CDR3 is TGTGCCAGCAGTTTAGGATCTAGCATGGACCAGCCCCAGCATTTT. Translation: CASSLGSSMDQPQHF.